This TCR beta chain is drawn from a study of cytomegalovirus exposure and HLA in healthy donors. The study, taken as a whole, reports: Based on reports, TCR beta sequences accurately predicted HLA-A and HLA-B alleles for most subjects. Analysis was carried out at a later point, and it linked a missense DCLRE1C variant to TCR beta V- and J-gene trimming. Using the classifier, cytomegalovirus status was reportedly diagnosed with high specificity and sensitivity. There were about 160 TCR beta chains listed as cytomegalovirus-associated.

For this clone: Its cognate antigen is unknown.

PCR primers comprised 60 Vbeta and 13 Jbeta primers. Sequencing used immunoSEQ multiplex PCR; TCRdb keeps in-frame clones, though not all of them. Its table lists roughly 120,000 clones. Germline trimming cut 5 bases from V and 3 bases from J; bases unmatched to any gene: 3. Germline CDR1 reads MGHRA; CDR2 reads YSYEKL. This CDR3 has 14 residues. This clonotype originated in a man between 18 and 29 years old in good health and CMV-seronegative. Input material: PBMCs. The V and J genes are TRBV4-1 and TRBJ2-7, with 11 bases fitting TRBD2. The CDR3 loop is CASSYGTSGYEQYF. CDR3 coding DNA: TGCGCCAGCAGCTACGGGACTAGCGGCTACGAGCAGTACTTC.